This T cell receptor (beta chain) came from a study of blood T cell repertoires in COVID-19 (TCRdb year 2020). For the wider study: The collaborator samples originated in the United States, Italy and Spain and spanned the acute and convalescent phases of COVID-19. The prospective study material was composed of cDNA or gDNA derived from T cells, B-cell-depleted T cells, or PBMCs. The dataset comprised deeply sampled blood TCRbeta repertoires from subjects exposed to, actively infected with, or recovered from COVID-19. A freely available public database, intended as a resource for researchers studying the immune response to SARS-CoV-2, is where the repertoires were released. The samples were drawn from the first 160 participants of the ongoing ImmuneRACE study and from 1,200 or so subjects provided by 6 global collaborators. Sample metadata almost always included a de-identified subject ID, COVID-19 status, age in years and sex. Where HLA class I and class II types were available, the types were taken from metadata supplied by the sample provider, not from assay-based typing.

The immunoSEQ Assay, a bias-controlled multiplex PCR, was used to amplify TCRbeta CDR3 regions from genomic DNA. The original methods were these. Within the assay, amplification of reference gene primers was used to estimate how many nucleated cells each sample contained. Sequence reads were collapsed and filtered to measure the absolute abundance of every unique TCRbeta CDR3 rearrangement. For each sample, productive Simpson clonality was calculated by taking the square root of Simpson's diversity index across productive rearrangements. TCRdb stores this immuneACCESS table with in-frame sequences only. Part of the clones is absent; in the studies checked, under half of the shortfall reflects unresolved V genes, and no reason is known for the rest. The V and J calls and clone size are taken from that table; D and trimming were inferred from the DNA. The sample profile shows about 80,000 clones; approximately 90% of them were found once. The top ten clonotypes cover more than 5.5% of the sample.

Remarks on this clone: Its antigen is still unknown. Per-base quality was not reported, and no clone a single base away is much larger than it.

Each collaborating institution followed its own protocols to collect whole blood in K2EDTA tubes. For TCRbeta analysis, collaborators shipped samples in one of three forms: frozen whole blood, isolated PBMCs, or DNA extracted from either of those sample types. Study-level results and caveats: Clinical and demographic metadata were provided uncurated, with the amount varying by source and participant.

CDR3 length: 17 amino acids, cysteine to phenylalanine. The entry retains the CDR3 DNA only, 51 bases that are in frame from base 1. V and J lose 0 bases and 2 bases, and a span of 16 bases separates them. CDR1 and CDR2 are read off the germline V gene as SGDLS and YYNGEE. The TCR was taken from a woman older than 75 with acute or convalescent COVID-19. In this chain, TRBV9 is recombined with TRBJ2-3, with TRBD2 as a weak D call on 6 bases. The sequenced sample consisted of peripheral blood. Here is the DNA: TGTGCCAGCAGCGTAGGAATAGCGGCATATTCCACAGATACGCAGTATTTT. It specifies CASSVGIAAYSTDTQYF.